Listed below are T cell receptor beta chains from one sample, sequenced in a study of human T cells and chemical hapten exposure. TCRdb re-derived calls from the RACE reads in MiXCR, one entry per CDR3 protein. The table shows approximately 350,000 distinct CDR3 sequences, with approximately 6.9% occurring only once. The source material was whole blood, sampled in connection with sensitization to the hapten diphenylcyclopropenone (DPC). The receptors were gathered from a woman younger than 30 with alopecia areata. Some clones in this sample may be carry-over from other donors' samples. CDR3s include the opening cysteine and the closing phenylalanine or tryptophan. The order of the fields is J gene, V gene, D gene, clone size, CDR3 DNA, CDR3 protein. A D gene is named only where the DNA matches it firmly. Only some rows state a clone size, as once, few, many or a class for expanded clones.

>TRBJ1-2|TRBV7-2|TRBD1|once
TGTGCCAGCGGCTCATATAAGGAGGGGGCTGGCTATGGCTACACCTTC
CASGSYKEGAGYGYTF
>TRBJ2-5|TRBV6-2/TRBV6-3|TRBD2|-
TGTGCCAGCAGCTCGGGACTAGCCCCCTCCCAAGAGACCCAGTACTTC
CASSSGLAPSQETQYF
>TRBJ2-2|TRBV18|-|-
TGTGCCAGCTCACCAGGGGACGCGAACACCGGGGAGCTGTTTTTT
CASSPGDANTGELFF
>TRBJ1-3|TRBV3-1|TRBD1|-
TGTGCCAGCAGCCAGGCGTTAGGATTGGGGACAGGAAAGTTGAGAAACACCATATATTTT
CASSQALGLGTGKLRNTIYF
>TRBJ2-2|TRBV5-1|-|-
TGCGCCAGCAGCACTTCCGGGCCACCCGGGGAGCTGTTTTTT
CASSTSGPPGELFF
>TRBJ2-3|TRBV20-1|-|-
TGCAGTGCTCTCCGAACAGATACGCAGTATTTT
CSALRTDTQYF
>TRBJ2-3|TRBV6-6|-|few
TGTGCCAGCAGCTTACTGCTCGAGGGGGATACGCAGTATTTT
CASSLLLEGDTQYF
>TRBJ1-1|TRBV5-4|TRBD1|-
TGTGCCAGCAGCTTTCCCCTGGCAGGGGGGCTGAACACTGAAGCTTTCTTT
CASSFPLAGGLNTEAFF
>TRBJ1-5|TRBV6-5|TRBD1|-
TGTGCCAGCAGCCGCGGACAGGGGCCCAATCAGCCCCAGCATTTT
CASSRGQGPNQPQHF
>TRBJ2-7|TRBV5-8|-|-
TGTGCCAGCGGGGTAGGGGTACAGAAGTCTTATTTCTACGAGCAGTACTTC
CASGVGVQKSYFYEQYF
>TRBJ2-1|TRBV7-6|TRBD2|few
TGTGCCAGCAGCGTCCAGATCTCGCGGGGGGGCCGGCAGTTCTTC
CASSVQISRGGRQFF
>TRBJ1-5|TRBV28|-|few
TGTGCCAGCAGTTTTGGGAGCGGGGTCAATCAGCCCCAGCATTTT
CASSFGSGVNQPQHF
>TRBJ2-6|TRBV29-1|-|many
TGCAGCGTTGAAGGCCCAGGGTGGGGCCCTTCTGGGGCCAACGTCCTGACTTTC
CSVEGPGWGPSGANVLTF
>TRBJ1-5|TRBV4-3|-|many
TGCGCCAGCAGCCAAGATGCCCTGAGTCAGCCCCAGCATTTT
CASSQDALSQPQHF
>TRBJ1-1|TRBV3-1|-|many
TGTGCCAGCAGCCTCTCGGTCGCTTCTGAAGCTTTCTTT
CASSLSVASEAFF
>TRBJ2-7|TRBV27|-|few
TGTGCCAGCAGCAACCCGACACGACCCCCTAGGGAGCAGTACTTC
CASSNPTRPPREQYF
>TRBJ2-3|TRBV13|-|few
TGTGCCAGCAGCTTAGTGGCTAGCAACCTAGATACGCAGTATTTT
CASSLVASNLDTQYF
>TRBJ1-3|TRBV21-1|-|many
TGTGCCAGCAGCAAAGTAAGGAAGGGCAGCTCTGGAAACACCATATATTTT
CASSKVRKGSSGNTIYF
>TRBJ1-6|TRBV6-5|-|many
TGTGCCAGCGGGAGGGACATGCTGAATTCACCCCTCCACTTT
CASGRDMLNSPLHF
>TRBJ2-7|TRBV3-1|-|few
TGTGCCAGCAGCCAGGCGGCAGGAGGGGGCGAGCAGTACTTC
CASSQAAGGGEQYF
>TRBJ2-6|TRBV12-3/TRBV12-4|TRBD2|-
TGTGCCAGCAAGAAGGCGGGGGGCTCTGGGGCCAACGTCCTGACTTTC
CASKKAGGSGANVLTF
>TRBJ1-1|TRBV29-1|-|many
TGCAGCGTTGATTCGGAAAAGGACTACACTGAAGCTTTCTTT
CSVDSEKDYTEAFF
>TRBJ2-2|TRBV20-1|TRBD2|many
TGCAGTGCTACCGGGACTAGTTATACCGGGGAGCTGTTTTTT
CSATGTSYTGELFF
>TRBJ1-6|TRBV4-3|-|-
TGCGCCAGCAGCCAACTAGGGGCAGGATCACCCCTCCACTTT
CASSQLGAGSPLHF
>TRBJ2-5|TRBV7-2|-|-
TGTGCCAGCAGCCAAGGGTCCACTGGGGAGACCCAGTACTTC
CASSQGSTGETQYF
>TRBJ2-3|TRBV6-4|TRBD2|many
TGTGCCAGCAGCAACACTAGCGGGGGGTCTTTACCCCCAGATACGCAGTATTTT
CASSNTSGGSLPPDTQYF
>TRBJ1-4|TRBV5-1|TRBD1|-
TGCGCCAGCAGCTTGGGAACCGGGACAGGAAATGAAAAACTGTTTTTT
CASSLGTGTGNEKLFF
>TRBJ2-2|TRBV12-3/TRBV12-4|TRBD2|-
TGTGCCAGCAGTTTTCTACTAGCGGGCACCGGGGAGCTGTTTTTT
CASSFLLAGTGELFF
>TRBJ2-3|TRBV10-3|TRBD1|-
TGTGCCATCAGCCGACAGGGGGGGGCAGATACGCAGTATTTT
CAISRQGGADTQYF
>TRBJ2-7|TRBV5-1|TRBD2|few
TGCGCCAGCAGCTTGGGGGGAACTAGCGTTGATCTCGAGCAGTACTTC
CASSLGGTSVDLEQYF
>TRBJ2-5|TRBV2|TRBD1|many
TGTGCCAGCAAACGGGACAGGGGGGAGACCCAGTACTTC
CASKRDRGETQYF
>TRBJ1-2|TRBV20-1|-|many
TGCAGTGCTGGGCAGGGATACGGCTACACCTTC
CSAGQGYGYTF
>TRBJ2-7|TRBV4-2|TRBD2|-
TGTGCCAGCAGCCGCGGACTAGCGGGGGGACCCGAGCAGTACTTC
CASSRGLAGGPEQYF
>TRBJ2-7|TRBV27|TRBD1|few
TGTGCCAGCAGTCGTAGGACAGGTCCAACCTACGAGCAGTACTTC
CASSRRTGPTYEQYF
>TRBJ2-3|TRBV24-1|-|-
TGTGCCACCAGTTCTGCCCAAGACTCCGCGTCAGATATGCAGTATTTT
CATSSAQDSASDMQYF
>TRBJ1-2|TRBV27|TRBD1|many
TGTGCCAGCAGTCCCTGGACAGGGGGAGACTATGGCTACACCTTC
CASSPWTGGDYGYTF
>TRBJ2-7|TRBV7-2|-|-
TGTGCCAGCAGCCCCGAGGGCGGGGGCGGGTACGAGCAGTACTTC
CASSPEGGGGYEQYF